Listed here are 3 T cell receptor beta chains from one sample, sequenced in a study of T-cell reconstitution after alpha-beta-depleted transplantation in children. A library of TCRbeta sequences, prepared with unique molecular identifiers, was generated. TCRdb re-called the PCR reads with MiXCR, one entry per CDR3 protein. The table shows approximately 490,000 distinct CDR3 sequences, with over 9.5% occurring only once. The sequencing used PBMCs, collected before TCRalphabeta/CD19-depleted stem cell transplant. The receptors here all came from a child aged 2-15 years with inherited bone marrow failure, due to receive a stem cell transplant.

V is TRBV6-2 or TRBV6-3 and J is TRBJ2-2, with D maybe TRBD2 (5 bases). This CDR3 contains 14 residues. Trimming took off 6 bases at V and 1 base at J, with 9 bases between the two ends. Germline-derived CDR1 and CDR2 are MNHEY and SVGEGT. Here the CDR3 reads CASRSGGNTGELFF. The CDR3 DNA is TGTGCCAGCAGGAGCGGAGGGAACACCGGGGAGCTGTTTTTT.

This clonotype has a count of ten or more. This chain connects TRBV12-3 or TRBV12-4 to TRBJ2-1; 7 nucleotides line up with TRBD1. J lost 5 bases, V lost 3 bases, and 4 bases had no gene match. The CDR3 spans 14 residues. The CDR3 spells CASSFLGQNNEQFF. The CDR3 nucleotides are TGTGCCAGCAGTTTTTTGGGACAGAACAATGAGCAGTTCTTC.

This clonotype was counted at least ten times. The chain has TRBV29-1 and TRBJ2-1; TRBD2 aligns across 10 bases. This CDR3 comprises 11 residues. Germline CDR1 reads SQVTM; CDR2 reads ANQGSEA. Trimming took 7 bases from V and 13 from J; bases not matched to a gene: 7. The CDR3 sequence is CSGGPSGSQFF. CDR3 DNA: TGCAGCGGCGGGCCTAGCGGGAGTCAGTTCTTC.